Listed here is a single T cell receptor (beta chain). What it binds is unknown. The RNA input was roughly 0.45 to 1 ug, and it was reverse transcribed with random hexamers. The method of amplification for TCR beta CDR3 was immunoSEQ multiplex PCR, covering 54 Vbeta and 13 Jbeta. TCRdb reprocessed the immunoSEQ multiplex PCR reads via MiXCR and lists one record per CDR3 protein. This table holds roughly 170,000 distinct CDR3 sequences, roughly 92% found once. This entry belongs to a study of CD8 T cells in Susac syndrome. Sequencing of TCR beta was carried out in blood CD8+ and CD4+ T cells. The multiple sclerosis controls comprised treatment-naive patients whose relapsing-remitting disease was stable or active. Overall study findings and caveats: It was acknowledged in the study that its TCR sequencing and HLA analysis involved a relatively small number of individuals.

Sequencing used CD4+ T cells from PBMCs. This TCR came from a human donor with multiple sclerosis.

CDR3: CSAMSLAGGRGGELFF. For the CDR3, the DNA is TGCAGTGCTATGTCACTAGCGGGGGGCAGGGGCGGGGAGCTGTTTTTT. The chain couples TRBV20-1 to TRBJ2-2; 12 nucleotides align to TRBD2. The ends lost 4 bases at V and 7 bases at J; junction bases unmatched: 10. The germline V gene has CDR1 DFQATT and CDR2 SNEGSKA (reference sequence). CDR3 length: 16 residues.